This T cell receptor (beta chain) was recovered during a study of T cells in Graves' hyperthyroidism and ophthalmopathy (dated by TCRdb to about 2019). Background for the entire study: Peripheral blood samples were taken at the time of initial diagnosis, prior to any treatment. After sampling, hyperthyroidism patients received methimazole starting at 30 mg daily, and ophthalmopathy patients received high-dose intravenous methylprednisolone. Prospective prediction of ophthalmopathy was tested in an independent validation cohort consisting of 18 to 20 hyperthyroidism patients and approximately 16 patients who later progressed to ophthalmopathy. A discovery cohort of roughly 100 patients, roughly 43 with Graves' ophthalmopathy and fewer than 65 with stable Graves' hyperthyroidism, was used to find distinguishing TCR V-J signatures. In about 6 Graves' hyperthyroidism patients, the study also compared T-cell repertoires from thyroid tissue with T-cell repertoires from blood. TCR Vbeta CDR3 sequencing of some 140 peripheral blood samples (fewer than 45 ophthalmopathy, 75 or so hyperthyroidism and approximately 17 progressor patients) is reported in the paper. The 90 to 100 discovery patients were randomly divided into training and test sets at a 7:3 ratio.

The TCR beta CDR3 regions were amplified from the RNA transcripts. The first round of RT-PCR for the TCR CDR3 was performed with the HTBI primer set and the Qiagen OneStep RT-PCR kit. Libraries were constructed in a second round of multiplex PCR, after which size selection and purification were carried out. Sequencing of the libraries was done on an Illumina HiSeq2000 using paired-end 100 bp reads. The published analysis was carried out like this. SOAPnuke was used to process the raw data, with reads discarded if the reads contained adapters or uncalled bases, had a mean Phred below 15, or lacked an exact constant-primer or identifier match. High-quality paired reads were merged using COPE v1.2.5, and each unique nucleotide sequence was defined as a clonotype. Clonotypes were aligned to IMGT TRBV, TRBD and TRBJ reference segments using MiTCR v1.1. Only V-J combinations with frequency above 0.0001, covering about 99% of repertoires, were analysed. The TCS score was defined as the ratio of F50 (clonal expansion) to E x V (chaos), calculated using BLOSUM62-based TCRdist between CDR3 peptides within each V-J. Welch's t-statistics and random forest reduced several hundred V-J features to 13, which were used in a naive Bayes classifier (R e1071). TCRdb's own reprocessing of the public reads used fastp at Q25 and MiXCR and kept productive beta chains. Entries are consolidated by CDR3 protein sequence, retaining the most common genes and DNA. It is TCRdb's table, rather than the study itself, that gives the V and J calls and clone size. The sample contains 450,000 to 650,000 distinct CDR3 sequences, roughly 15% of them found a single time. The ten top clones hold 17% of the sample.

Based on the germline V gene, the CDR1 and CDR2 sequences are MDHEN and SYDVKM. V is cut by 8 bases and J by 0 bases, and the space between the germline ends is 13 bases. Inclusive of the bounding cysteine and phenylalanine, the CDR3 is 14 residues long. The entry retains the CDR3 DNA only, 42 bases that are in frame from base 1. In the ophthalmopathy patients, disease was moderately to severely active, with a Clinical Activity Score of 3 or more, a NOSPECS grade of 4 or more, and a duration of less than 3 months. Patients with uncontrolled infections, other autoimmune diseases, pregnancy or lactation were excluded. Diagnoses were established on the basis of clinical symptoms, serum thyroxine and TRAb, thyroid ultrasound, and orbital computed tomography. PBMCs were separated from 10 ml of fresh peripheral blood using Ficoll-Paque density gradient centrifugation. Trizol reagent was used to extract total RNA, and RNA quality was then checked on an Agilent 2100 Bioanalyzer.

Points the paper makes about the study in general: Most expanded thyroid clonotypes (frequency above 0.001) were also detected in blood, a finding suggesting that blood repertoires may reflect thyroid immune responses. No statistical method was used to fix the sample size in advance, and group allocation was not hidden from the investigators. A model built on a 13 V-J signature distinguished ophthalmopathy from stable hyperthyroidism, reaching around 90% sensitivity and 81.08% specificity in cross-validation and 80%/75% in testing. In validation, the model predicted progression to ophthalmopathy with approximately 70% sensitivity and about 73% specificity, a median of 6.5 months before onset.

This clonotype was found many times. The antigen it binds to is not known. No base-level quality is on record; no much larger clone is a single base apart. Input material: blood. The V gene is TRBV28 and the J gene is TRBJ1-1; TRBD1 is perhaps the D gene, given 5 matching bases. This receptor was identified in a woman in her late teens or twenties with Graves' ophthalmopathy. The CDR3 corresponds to CASDSGLMNTEAFF. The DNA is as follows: TGTGCCAGCGATTCAGGGTTAATGAACACTGAAGCTTTCTTT.